The 18 T cell receptor beta chains below come from one sample, sequenced in a study of control samples from healthy donors and cancer patients. Profiling relied on immunoSEQ multiplex PCR, and the TCRdb table lists in-frame clones only, not all of them. Here the sample spans 65,000 to 95,000 clones, approximately 87% being singletons. The sequenced sample consisted of blood. The receptors originated from a man in his fifties in good health.

This clone appeared a single time. This chain connects TRBV6-5 to TRBJ1-1; D remains unclear. Looked up from germline, CDR1 is MNHEY and CDR2 is SVGAGI. This CDR3 comprises 13 residues. The V end lost 5 bases, the J end lost 8 bases, and 15 bases lay between the germline ends. CDR3 sequence: CASSLGRDREAFF. In DNA, the CDR3 is TGTGCCAGCAGTCTAGGACGGGATCGGGAAGCTTTCTTT.

The rearrangement uses TRBV6-2 or TRBV6-3 and TRBJ2-3; 11 nucleotides line up with TRBD2. Germline lookup yields CDR1 MNHEY and CDR2 SVGEGT. The CDR3 is made up of 17 amino acids. V trimming: 5 bases; J trimming: 4 bases; junction bases outside the gene matches: 11. CDR3 in amino acids: CASSHTRLAGRADTQYF. The DNA of the CDR3 is TGTGCCAGCAGTCACACCCGACTAGCGGGACGGGCAGATACGCAGTATTTT.

This clone was seen only a few times. The chain couples TRBV28 to TRBJ2-7; the D is unclear. V lost 2 bases to trimming and J lost 1 base, with 3 bases between them. CDR1 and CDR2 (germline): MDHEN, SYDVKM. The CDR3 consists of 12 residues. The CDR3 protein is CASSLASYEQYV. CDR3 DNA: TGTGCCAGCAGTTTAGCGTCCTACGAGCAGTACGTC.

The table lists this clone with a count of one. The chain joins TRBV9 to TRBJ1-6, with D uncertain. The germline V gene has CDR1 SGDLS and CDR2 YYNGEE. V lost 1 base and J 7 bases, leaving 9 bases between the germline ends. The CDR3 consists of 14 residues. In DNA form, the CDR3 reads TGTGCCAGCAGCGTATCTCCGGAGAATTCACCCCTCCACTTT. This translates into CASSVSPENSPLHF. Using reference TRBV9 and TRBJ1-6 for the parts outside the CDR3, the full variable domain is DSGVTQTPKHLITATGQRVTLRCSPRSGDLSVYWYQQSLDQGLQFLIQYYNGEERAKGNILERFSAQQFPDLHSELNLSSLELGDSALYFCASSVSPENSPLHFGNGTRLTVT.

This sequence joins TRBV7-9 and TRBJ2-1; D ambiguous. The V end lost 3 bases, the J end lost 0 bases, and 12 bases lay between the germline ends. Germline assignment: CDR1 SEHNR and CDR2 FQNEAQ (reference sequence). This CDR3 contains 16 residues. The CDR3 here is CASSFAGGGSYNEQFF. As DNA, the CDR3 is TGTGCCAGCAGCTTTGCCGGTGGTGGCTCCTACAATGAGCAGTTCTTC.

V gene TRBV6-5 combines with J gene TRBJ1-1; 9 bases match TRBD1. The CDR3 is made up of 15 amino acids. From germline, CDR1 is MNHEY and CDR2 SVGAGI. J was trimmed by 3 bases and V by 6 bases; bases with no gene match: 8. CDR3 in amino acids: CASSLQGAEDTEAFF. In DNA form, the CDR3 reads TGTGCCAGCAGCCTACAGGGGGCCGAGGACACTGAAGCTTTCTTT.

V is TRBV6-2 or TRBV6-3 and J is TRBJ2-7; 7 bases agree with TRBD2. There are 13 residues in the CDR3. With 2 bases clipped from V and 4 bases from J, the junction kept 2 bases outside the gene matches. Germline CDR1 and CDR2: MNHEY and SVGEGT. The CDR3 here is CASSYGGVYEQYV. The CDR3 region has the DNA TGTGCCAGCAGTTACGGGGGGGTTTACGAGCAGTACGTC.

The genes are TRBV19 and TRBJ2-5; the match to TRBD1 covers 10 bases. CDR3 size: 17 residues. Germline-derived CDR1 and CDR2 are LNHDA and SQIVND (reference sequence). J lost 5 bases, V lost 4 bases, and 13 bases had no gene match. Here the CDR3 reads CASSKRPGTGAKETQYF. The CDR3 DNA reads as TGTGCCAGTAGTAAGCGCCCCGGGACAGGGGCGAAGGAGACCCAGTACTTC.

The chain carries TRBV7-3 and TRBJ2-2; 7 nucleotides match TRBD2. There are 16 residues in the CDR3. The V segment lost 5 bases and the J segment 1 base; nucleotides outside the gene matches: 7. Per germline, CDR1 SGHTA and CDR2 FQGTGA. The CDR3 DNA is TGTGCCAGCAGCCCGCCTGGCGGGAGGAACACCGGGGAGCTGTTTTTT. Its protein is CASSPPGGRNTGELFF.

The chain is built from TRBV6-2 or TRBV6-3 and TRBJ1-5; D is ambiguous. Trimming removed 6 bases at V and 9 bases at J, with 15 bases between. In germline, CDR1 is MNHEY, CDR2 SVGEGT. The CDR3 runs to 13 residues. Written as DNA, the CDR3 is TGTGCCAGCAGCCCCCAAGGGATGGGGCCCCAGCATTTT. It yields the protein CASSPQGMGPQHF.

The chain employs TRBV5-6 and TRBJ2-5; 7 bases are a match to TRBD2. J gave up 0 bases and V 1 base, and 6 bases lay outside the gene matches. CDR1 is SGHDT, CDR2 YYEEEE, per germline. This CDR3 is built from 16 residues. CDR3 region: CASSLFKTSDQETQYF. The DNA of the CDR3 is TGTGCCAGCAGCTTGTTCAAAACTAGCGACCAAGAGACCCAGTACTTC. Complete variable domain (other parts from reference TRBV5-6 and TRBJ2-5): DAGVTQSPTHLIKTRGQQVTLRCSPKSGHDTVSWYQQALGQGPQFIFQYYEEEERQRGNFPDRFSGHQFPNYSSELNVNALLLGDSALYLCASSLFKTSDQETQYFGPGTRLLVL.

The rearrangement joins TRBV7-3 to TRBJ2-3; D gene uncertain. V lost 2 bases to trimming and J lost 5 bases, with 11 bases between them. This CDR3 region has 14 residues. The germline V gene encodes CDR1 SGHTA and CDR2 FQGTGA. CDR3 nucleotide sequence: TGTGCCAGCAGCTTACTAGGGAACGGAGATACGCAGTATTTT. Translated: CASSLLGNGDTQYF.

CDR3 residues: CASSDEGVSGELFF. CDR3 in DNA: TGTGCCAGCAGCGACGAAGGCGTATCCGGGGAGCTGTTTTTT. The genes are TRBV14 and TRBJ2-2; unclear D gene. Germline V gene sequence: CDR1 SGHDN, CDR2 FVKESK. The V end lost 5 bases, the J end lost 6 bases, and 13 bases lay between the germline ends. CDR3 length: 14 residues.

This clone appeared a single time. The genes are TRBV15 and TRBJ2-3; D is uncertain. CDR1 and CDR2 from the germline V gene are LNHNV and YYDKDF (reference sequence). The CDR3 totals 14 residues. Trimming took 6 bases from V and 1 from J, leaving 11 bases between them. CDR3 coding DNA: TGTGCCACCAGTCCTTATGGGGGCACAGATACGCAGTATTTT. Encoded protein: CATSPYGGTDTQYF.

This clone was counted a few times. Within the sample, other DNA sequences also encode this same CDR3. The J gene is TRBJ1-2, the V gene TRBV7-8, with D tentatively TRBD1 (6 bases). V shed 1 base and J shed 3 bases, with 15 bases lying between them. Germline V CDR1 and CDR2: SGHVS, FQNEAQ. CDR3 length: 16 residues. The CDR3 region has the DNA TGTGCCAGCAGCTTAGGGAGGCGGGGGCGGGACTATGGCTACACCTTC. The encoded protein is CASSLGRRGRDYGYTF.

The chain employs TRBV6-5 and TRBJ2-5; D perhaps matches TRBD2 (6 bases). The CDR3 runs to 13 residues. The germline gives CDR1 MNHEY, CDR2 SVGAGI. Trimming took 6 bases from V and 1 from J, leaving 9 bases between them. The chain's CDR3 is CASRRTTQETQYF. CDR3 bases: TGTGCCAGCAGGAGGACTACCCAAGAGACCCAGTACTTC.

The V and J genes are TRBV6-2 or TRBV6-3 and TRBJ1-1; D possibly corresponds to TRBD1 (5 bases). The CDR3 contains 16 residues. Germline-derived CDR1 and CDR2 are MNHEY and SVGEGT. V was clipped by 4 bases and J by 1 base, with 16 bases between them. The CDR3 region is CASSFYNTGPNTEAFF. CDR3 nucleotides: TGTGCCAGCAGTTTTTATAACACGGGACCGAACACTGAAGCTTTCTTT.

A single count supports this clone. The CDR3 end shows no conserved phenylalanine or tryptophan, and so a read error is likely. No DNA is shown, since the ends of the CDR3 on it are uncertain; the CDR3 is the one TCRdb lists. This chain joins TRBV7-8 and TRBJ2-7; TRBD2 is taken as the D call from the table, unchecked against the DNA. CDR1 and CDR2 (germline): SGHVS, FQNEAQ. The CDR3 length equals 9 residues, ends included. The CDR3 protein is CASSFPLIP.